This T cell receptor (beta chain) was obtained from a study of early T cells in non-severe SARS-CoV-2 infection (dated by TCRdb to the early 2020s). Regarding the complete study: Because TCR sequencing relied on bulk RNA taken from unsorted whole blood, pairing of alpha and beta chains was not possible. Broad study findings and their caveats: VDJdb matching was skewed toward anti-spike CD8 responses and likely underestimated virus-specific expansions, missing private and CD4 specificities.

The study was a case-control design nested within a healthcare worker cohort in London, UK, with weekly nasopharyngeal swab PCR tests and blood sampling. Healthcare workers were recruited during the week of the UK lockdown, between 23 and 31 March 2020, and followed weekly for up to roughly 15 weeks. This clonotype was seen a few times. What antigen it recognizes has not been identified. Qualities for individual bases were not recorded, and no much larger clone is one base off. Via the germline V gene, CDR1 is SGHRS and CDR2 YFSETQ. The V and J ends are trimmed by 4 bases and 3 bases, leaving 13 bases between them. The CDR3 measures 15 amino acids from cysteine to phenylalanine. Only the CDR3 region is kept as DNA, spanning 45 bases read in frame from base 1. Receptor libraries were prepared by 5' RACE. Sequencing was carried out with a NextSeq 500. Unique molecular identifiers were attached to individual cDNA molecules in the TCR library protocol so that sequencing error and PCR bias could be corrected. TCR alpha and beta chains were both sequenced, and the abundances of alpha and beta sequences in each sample were closely correlated with each other. The authors processed their data as follows. Decombinator V4 was used to perform V gene, J gene and CDR3 annotation of TCR sequences. Expanded TCRs were defined as changing significantly between any two time points under a Poisson model with p below 0.0001. TCR abundances were normalised to the total number of TCRs sequenced per sample and were expressed as counts per million. MAIT TCRs were defined by TRAV1-2 paired with TRAJ12, TRAJ20 or TRAJ33, and iNKT TCRs by TRAV10 paired with TRAJ18. VDJdb, accessed 1 November 2021, was searched for CMV, EBV and SARS-CoV-2 annotated TCRs, with TCRs annotated for multiple antigens excluded. TCRdb reprocessed the public reads (quality trimming at Q25 with fastp, clone calling with MiXCR) and kept in-frame beta chains. One record per CDR3 amino acid sequence lists the most common genes and DNA. Clone size and V and J calls follow TCRdb, not the original study. The sample has around 79,000 distinct CDR3 sequences on record, approximately 10% of them singletons. The ten biggest clones cover around 12% of the sample.

The sequence was collected from an adult who was a healthcare worker with PCR-confirmed SARS-CoV-2 infection or an uninfected control (not recorded which). The sample was whole blood, taken at baseline. The chain links TRBV5-1 with TRBJ2-2, with no reliable assignment of the D segment. The CDR3 corresponds to CASSPPERHTGELFF. The sequence in DNA is TGCGCCAGCAGCCCGCCGGAGCGCCACACCGGGGAGCTGTTTTTT. With the portions outside the CDR3 filled from the reference TRBV5-1 and TRBJ2-2 genes, the complete variable region becomes KAGVTQTPRYLIKTRGQQVTLSCSPISGHRSVSWYQQTPGQGLQFLFEYFSETQRNKGNFPGRFSGRQFSNSRSEMNVSTLELGDSALYLCASSPPERHTGELFFGEGSRLTVL.